This T cell receptor (beta chain) is from a study of control samples from healthy donors and cancer patients. Sequencing was performed with immunoSEQ multiplex PCR; in TCRdb, only in-frame clones are kept and a portion is missing. The sample has about 82,000 clones, 87% seen once. V lost 0 bases and J 1 base, leaving 6 bases between the germline ends. CDR3 size: 13 residues. Germline V CDR1 and CDR2: GTSNPN, SVGIG (reference sequence). The V call is TRBV30, the J call TRBJ1-1; D not certain. This TCR was recovered from a man between 45 and 60 years old in good health. The sequencing sample was made of blood. CDR3 coding DNA: TGTGCCTGGAGTGTAACCCGGAACACTGAAGCTTTCTTT. This encodes CAWSVTRNTEAFF. The full variable domain, completed using reference TRBV30 and TRBJ1-1, is SQTIHQWPATLVQPVGSPLSLECTVEGTSNPNLYWYRQAAGRGLQLLFYSVGIGQISSEVPQNLSASRPQDRQFILSSKKLLLSDSGFYLCAWSVTRNTEAFFGQGTRLTVV.